This T cell receptor beta chain was documented in a study of beta chain features in type 1 diabetes. The whole isolated RNA underwent reverse transcription, so sequencing captured expressed TCRB transcripts. Produced via immunoSEQ multiplex PCR; TCRdb's table is partial and in-frame only. The sample lists some 150,000 clones; 6.5% to 8.5% were seen once. Details on this clone: Its antigen is unidentified.

The CDR3 length is 16 residues. V lost 1 base and J lost 6; bases outside the gene matches: 10. Germline V gene sequence: CDR1 SGHRS, CDR2 YFSETQ. General observations from the study: In all four CD4+ subsets, TCRB CDR3 length was significantly, moderately reduced in type 1 diabetes. Sequencing the cDNA could make cells with high TCR expression show up more than they should.

Sorted populations all had greater than 95% purity. The sequence was obtained from a woman aged 25-40 years in good health. Source material: central memory CD4+ T cells from blood. This chain connects TRBV5-1 to TRBJ1-2; 9 bases are a match to TRBD1. The CDR3 region has the DNA TGCGCCAGCAGCTTGCAAGCGGGACAGGGTGCTAATGGCTACACCTTC. This translates into CASSLQAGQGANGYTF.